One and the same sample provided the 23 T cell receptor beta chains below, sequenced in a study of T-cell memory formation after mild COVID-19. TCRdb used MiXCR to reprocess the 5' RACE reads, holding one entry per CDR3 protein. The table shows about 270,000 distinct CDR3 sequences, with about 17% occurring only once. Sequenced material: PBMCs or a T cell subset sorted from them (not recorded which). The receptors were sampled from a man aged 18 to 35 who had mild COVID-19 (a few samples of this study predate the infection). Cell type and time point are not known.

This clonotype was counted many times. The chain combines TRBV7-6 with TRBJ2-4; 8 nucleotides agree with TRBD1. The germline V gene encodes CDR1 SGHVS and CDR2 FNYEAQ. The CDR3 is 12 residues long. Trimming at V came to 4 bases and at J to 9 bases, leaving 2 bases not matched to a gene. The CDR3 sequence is CASSSGTGIQYF. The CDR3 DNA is TGTGCCAGCAGCTCGGGGACAGGCATTCAGTACTTC.

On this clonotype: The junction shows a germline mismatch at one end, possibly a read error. The CDR3 DNA is TGCGCCAGCAGCCAAGCGCCACCCGGGAGAGAAGCTTTATTT. This sequence encodes CASSQAPPGREALF. The rearrangement uses TRBV4-3 and TRBJ1-1; no reliable D call. The CDR3 sequence is 14 residues long. Germline V gene data show CDR1 as LGHNA and CDR2 as YSLEER.

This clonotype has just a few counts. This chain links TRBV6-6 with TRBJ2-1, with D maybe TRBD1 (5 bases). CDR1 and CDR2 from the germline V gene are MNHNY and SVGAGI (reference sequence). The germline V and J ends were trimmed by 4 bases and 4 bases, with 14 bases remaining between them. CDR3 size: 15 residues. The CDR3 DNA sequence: TGTGCCAGCAGTTTGGACACCATTAGGTACAATGAGCAGTTCTTC. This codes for CASSLDTIRYNEQFF.

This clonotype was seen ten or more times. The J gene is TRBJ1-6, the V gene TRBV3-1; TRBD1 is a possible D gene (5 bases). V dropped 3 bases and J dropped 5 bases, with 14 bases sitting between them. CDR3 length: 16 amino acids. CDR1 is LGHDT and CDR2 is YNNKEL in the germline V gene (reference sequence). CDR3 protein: CASSHGWGRNNSPLHF. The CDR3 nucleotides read TGTGCCAGCAGCCATGGCTGGGGCAGAAATAATTCACCCCTCCACTTT.

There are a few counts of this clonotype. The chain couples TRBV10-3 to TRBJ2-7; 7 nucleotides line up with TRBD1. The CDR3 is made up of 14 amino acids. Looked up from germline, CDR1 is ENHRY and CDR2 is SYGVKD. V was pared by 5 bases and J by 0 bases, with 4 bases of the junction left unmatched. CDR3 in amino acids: CAISSRQGSYEQYF. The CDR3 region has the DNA TGTGCCATCAGTAGTAGACAGGGCTCCTACGAGCAGTACTTC.

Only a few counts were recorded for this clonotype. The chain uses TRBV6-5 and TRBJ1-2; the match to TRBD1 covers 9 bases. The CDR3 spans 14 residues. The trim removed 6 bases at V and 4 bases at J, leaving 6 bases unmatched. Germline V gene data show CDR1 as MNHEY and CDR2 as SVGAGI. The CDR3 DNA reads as TGTGCCAGCAGAAACAGGGGGCCTGTCTATGGCTACACCTTC. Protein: CASRNRGPVYGYTF.

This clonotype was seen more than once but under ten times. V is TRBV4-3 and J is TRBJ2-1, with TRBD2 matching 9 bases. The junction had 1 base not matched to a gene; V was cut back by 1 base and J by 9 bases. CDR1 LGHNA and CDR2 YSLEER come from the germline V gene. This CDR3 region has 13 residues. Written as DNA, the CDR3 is TGCGCCAGCAGCCAAGTAGCGGGGGCTGAGCAGTTCTTC. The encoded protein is CASSQVAGAEQFF.

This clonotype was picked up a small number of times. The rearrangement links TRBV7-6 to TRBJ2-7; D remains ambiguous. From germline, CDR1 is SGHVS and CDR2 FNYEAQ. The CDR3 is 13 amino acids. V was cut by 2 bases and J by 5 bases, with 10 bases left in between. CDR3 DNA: TGTGCCAGCAGCTTAACCGTTGGGGACGAGCAGTACTTC. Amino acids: CASSLTVGDEQYF. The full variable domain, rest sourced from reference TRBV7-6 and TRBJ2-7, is GAGVSQSPRYKVTKRGQDVALRCDPISGHVSLYWYRQALGQGPEFLTYFNYEAQQDKSGLPNDRFSAERPEGSISTLTIQRTEQRDSAMYRCASSLTVGDEQYFGPGTRLTVT.

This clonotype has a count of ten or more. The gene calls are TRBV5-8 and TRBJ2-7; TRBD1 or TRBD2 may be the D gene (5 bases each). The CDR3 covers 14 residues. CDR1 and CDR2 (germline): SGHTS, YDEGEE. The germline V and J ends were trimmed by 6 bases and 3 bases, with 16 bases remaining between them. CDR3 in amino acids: CASTLGDANYEQYF. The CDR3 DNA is TGTGCCAGCACCCTGGGGGATGCCAACTACGAGCAGTACTTC.

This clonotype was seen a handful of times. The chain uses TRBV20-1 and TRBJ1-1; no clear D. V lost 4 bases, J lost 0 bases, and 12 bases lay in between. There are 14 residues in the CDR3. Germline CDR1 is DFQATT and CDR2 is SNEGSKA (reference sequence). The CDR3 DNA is TGCAGTGCTATGGTTCCCCCCATGAACACTGAAGCTTTCTTT. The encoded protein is CSAMVPPMNTEAFF.

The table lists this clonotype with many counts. The DNA of the CDR3 is TGTGCCAGCAGCCTCGACAGTATCACCGGGGAGCTGTTTTTT. Residues: CASSLDSITGELFF. V gene TRBV12-3 or TRBV12-4 combines with J gene TRBJ2-2; perhaps TRBD1 as D (5 bases). The CDR3 extends over 14 amino acids. V was shortened by 6 bases and J by 4 bases, with 12 bases between the two germline ends.

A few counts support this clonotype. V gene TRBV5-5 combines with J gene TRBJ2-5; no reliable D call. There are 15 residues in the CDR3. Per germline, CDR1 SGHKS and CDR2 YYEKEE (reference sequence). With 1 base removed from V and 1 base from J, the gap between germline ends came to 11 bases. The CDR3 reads CASSLLLQLQETQYF. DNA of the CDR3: TGTGCCAGCAGCTTGTTATTACAGCTCCAAGAGACCCAGTACTTC.

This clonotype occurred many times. The CDR3 sequence: CASSFRFIQRGHQDTQYF. CDR3 nucleotides: TGCGCCAGCAGCTTTCGGTTTATCCAGCGGGGGCACCAAGATACGCAGTATTTT. The chain links TRBV5-1 to TRBJ2-3; the match to TRBD2 covers 8 bases. This CDR3 spans 18 amino acids. Trimming removed 2 bases from V and 5 bases from J; junction bases left unmatched: 16. Germline lookup yields CDR1 SGHRS and CDR2 YFSETQ.

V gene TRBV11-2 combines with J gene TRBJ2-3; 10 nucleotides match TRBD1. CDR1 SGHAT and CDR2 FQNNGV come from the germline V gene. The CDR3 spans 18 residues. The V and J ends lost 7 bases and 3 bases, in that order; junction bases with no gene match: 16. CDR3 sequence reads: CASTRPQRGQGRTDTQYF. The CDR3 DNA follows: TGTGCCAGCACTCGACCCCAAAGGGGACAGGGGCGTACAGATACGCAGTATTTT.

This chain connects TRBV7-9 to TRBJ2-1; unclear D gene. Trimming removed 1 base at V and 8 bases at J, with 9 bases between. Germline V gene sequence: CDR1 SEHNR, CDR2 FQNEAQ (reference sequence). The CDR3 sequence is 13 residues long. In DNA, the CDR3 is TGTGCCAGCAGCTTAGATCTTCAGCATGAGCAGTTCTTC. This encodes CASSLDLQHEQFF.

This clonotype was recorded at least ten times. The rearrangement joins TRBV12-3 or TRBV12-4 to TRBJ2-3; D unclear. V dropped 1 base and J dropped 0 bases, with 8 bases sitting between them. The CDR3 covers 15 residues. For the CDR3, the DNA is TGTGCCAGCAGTTTAGAGGTTCTGAGCACAGATACGCAGTATTTT. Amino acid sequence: CASSLEVLSTDTQYF.

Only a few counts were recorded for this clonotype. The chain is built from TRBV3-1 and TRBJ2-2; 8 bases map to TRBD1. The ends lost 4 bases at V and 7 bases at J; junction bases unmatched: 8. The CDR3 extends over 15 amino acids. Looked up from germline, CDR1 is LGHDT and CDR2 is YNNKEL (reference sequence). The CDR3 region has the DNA TGTGCCAGCAGCCGGAACCAGGGGGCCCTCGGGGAGCTGTTTTTT. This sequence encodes CASSRNQGALGELFF.

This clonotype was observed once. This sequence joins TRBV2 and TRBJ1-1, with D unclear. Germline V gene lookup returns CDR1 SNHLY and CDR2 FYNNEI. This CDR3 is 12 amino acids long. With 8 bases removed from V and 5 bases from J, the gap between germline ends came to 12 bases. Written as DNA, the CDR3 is TGTGCCAGCTTTGACCCCGAAACTGAAGCTTTCTTT. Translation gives CASFDPETEAFF.

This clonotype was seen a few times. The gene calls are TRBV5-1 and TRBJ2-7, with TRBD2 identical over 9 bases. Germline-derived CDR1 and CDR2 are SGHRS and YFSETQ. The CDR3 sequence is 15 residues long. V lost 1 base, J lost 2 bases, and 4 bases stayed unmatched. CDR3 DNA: TGCGCCAGCAGCTTGCAGGCTAGCGGGACCTACGAGCAGTACTTC. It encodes CASSLQASGTYEQYF.

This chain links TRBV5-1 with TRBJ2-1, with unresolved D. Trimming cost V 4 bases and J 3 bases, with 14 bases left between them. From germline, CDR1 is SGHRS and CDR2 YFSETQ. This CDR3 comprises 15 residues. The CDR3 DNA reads TGCGCCAGCAGCCCCCTAGTCCGCGTCTACAATGAGCAGTTCTTC. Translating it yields CASSPLVRVYNEQFF.

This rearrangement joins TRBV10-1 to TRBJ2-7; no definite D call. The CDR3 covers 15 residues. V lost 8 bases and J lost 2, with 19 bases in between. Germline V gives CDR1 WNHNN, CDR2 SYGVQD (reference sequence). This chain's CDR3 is CASLQRKAVTYEQYF. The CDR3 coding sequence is TGCGCCAGCCTGCAGAGGAAGGCAGTAACCTACGAGCAGTACTTC.

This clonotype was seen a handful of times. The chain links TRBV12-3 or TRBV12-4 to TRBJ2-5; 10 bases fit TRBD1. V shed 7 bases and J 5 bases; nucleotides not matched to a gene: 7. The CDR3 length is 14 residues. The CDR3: CASTLTGGEETQYF. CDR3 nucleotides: TGTGCCAGCACCCTGACAGGGGGCGAGGAGACCCAGTACTTC.

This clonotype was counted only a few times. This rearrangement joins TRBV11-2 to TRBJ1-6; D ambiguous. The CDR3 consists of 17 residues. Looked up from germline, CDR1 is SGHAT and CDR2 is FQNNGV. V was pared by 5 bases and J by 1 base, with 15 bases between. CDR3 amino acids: CASSHLNRASYNSPLHF. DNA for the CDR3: TGTGCCAGCAGCCATCTCAACAGAGCGTCCTATAATTCACCCCTCCACTTT.